The next 24 T cell receptor beta chains were all read from a single sample in a study of Graves' ophthalmopathy and Graves' hyperthyroidism. RNA transcripts served as template for amplifying TCR beta CDR3 sequences. RT-PCR in the first round used HTBI primers; a second-round multiplex PCR followed. MiXCR was run by TCRdb on the multiplex PCR reads, yielding one entry per CDR3 protein. Of roughly 420,000 distinct CDR3 sequences listed, approximately 21% were seen once; the top ten hold 3%. Sequencing was done on a sample of peripheral blood. The source of these receptors is a woman aged 18 to 35 with stable Graves' hyperthyroidism.

This clonotype occurred a few times. The CDR3 loop reads CASSPRTGARQETQYF. The CDR3 DNA is TGTGCCAGCAGCCCCAGGACAGGGGCGCGTCAAGAGACCCAGTACTTC. The chain recombines TRBV11-1 with TRBJ2-5; 9 bases map to TRBD1. Per the germline V gene, CDR1 is SGHAT and CDR2 is FQDESV (reference sequence). This CDR3 region has 16 residues. Trimming cost V 5 bases and J 2 bases; bases outside gene matches: 9.

Comments on this clonotype: This sequence may be a read error, since a much larger clone differs from it by one base. The genes are TRBV29-1 and TRBJ2-7, with 9 bases fitting TRBD2. The germline V gene encodes CDR1 SQVTM and CDR2 ANQGSEA. This CDR3 region has 12 residues. The CDR3: CSVQRGADEQCF. The CDR3 nucleotides read TGCAGCGTTCAGCGGGGGGCGGACGAGCAGTGCTTC.

This clonotype came up many times. The V call is TRBV7-9, the J call TRBJ1-1, with D possibly TRBD1 on 5 matching bases. The length of the CDR3 is 12 residues. Germline CDR1 and CDR2: SEHNR and FQNEAQ (reference sequence). V gave up 8 bases and J gave up 1 base, with 8 bases separating them. The CDR3 sequence: CASGDSNTEAFF. CDR3 DNA: TGTGCCAGCGGGGACTCGAACACTGAAGCTTTCTTT. The full variable domain, completed using reference TRBV7-9 and TRBJ1-1, is DTGVSQNPRHKITKRGQNVTFRCDPISEHNRLYWYRQTLGQGPEFLTYFQNEAQLEKSRLLSDRFSAERPKGSFSTLEIQRTEQGDSAMYLCASGDSNTEAFFGQGTRLTVV.

This clonotype showed up many times. This chain links TRBV12-3 or TRBV12-4 with TRBJ2-7, with unresolved D. The ends were cut back, 1 base at V and 3 bases at J, with 7 bases in the middle. There are 13 residues in the CDR3. CDR3 nucleotides: TGTGCCAGCAGTTTAGATCCGGACTACGAGCAGTACTTC. Its translation is CASSLDPDYEQYF.

This clonotype was seen only a few times. The chain uses TRBV30 and TRBJ2-5; the D is unclear. The germline V gene encodes CDR1 GTSNPN and CDR2 SVGIG (reference sequence). V was trimmed by 0 bases and J by 4 bases, leaving 9 bases between them. There are 13 residues in the CDR3. CDR3 DNA sequence: TGTGCCTGGAGTGTACACTGGGGAGAGACCCAGTACTTC. Its translation is CAWSVHWGETQYF.

This clonotype was counted ten times or more. The rearrangement links TRBV12-3 or TRBV12-4 to TRBJ1-3, with unresolved D. The CDR3 has 15 amino acids. The V gene lost 4 bases and the J gene lost 2 bases, with 12 bases spanning the gap. Written as DNA, the CDR3 is TGTGCCAGCAGTTCTCGGACCGGACCTGGAAACACCATATATTTT. Its translation: CASSSRTGPGNTIYF.

Regarding this clonotype: A junction end diverges from the germline sequence, so it may reflect a read error. The chain uses TRBV27 and TRBJ1-1; TRBD1 is a possible D gene (6 bases). The CDR3 is 13 residues long. Germline assignment: CDR1 MNHEY and CDR2 SMNVEV (reference sequence). CDR3: CASSPTLGGRLWF. The CDR3 DNA sequence: TGTGCCAGCAGTCCTACCCTCGGGGGGCGTCTCTGGTTT.

In this sample, this clonotype turned up many times. The J gene is TRBJ1-5, the V gene TRBV6-1, with D hard to call. V shed 0 bases and J shed 1 base, with 10 bases lying between them. Germline CDR1 reads MNHNS; CDR2 reads SASEGT. The CDR3 spans 16 residues. DNA of the CDR3: TGTGCCAGCAGTGAAGCGGCTGCGGGGAGCAATCAGCCCCAGCATTTT. This sequence encodes CASSEAAAGSNQPQHF.

This clonotype was observed at least ten times. V and J are TRBV28 and TRBJ2-7, with D hard to call. The V and J ends lost 6 bases and 4 bases respectively, with 7 bases between them. Germline V gene sequence: CDR1 MDHEN, CDR2 SYDVKM. The CDR3 loop spans 11 amino acids. CDR3 in amino acids: CASSGRYEQYF. CDR3 nucleotide sequence: TGTGCCAGCAGCGGTCGGTACGAGCAGTACTTC.

The J gene is TRBJ2-2, the V gene TRBV27, with D perhaps matching TRBD2 (5 bases). The CDR3 length is 13 residues. Germline loops: CDR1 MNHEY, CDR2 SMNVEV (reference sequence). The V gene lost 5 bases and the J gene lost 6 bases, with 10 bases spanning the gap. The CDR3 DNA reads TGTGCCAGCAGTCTTACAGCGGCCGGGGAGCTGTTTTTT. Its translation is CASSLTAAGELFF.

The table lists this clonotype with many counts. The gene calls are TRBV6-2 or TRBV6-3 and TRBJ2-5, with 12 bases aligning to TRBD2. Germline V gene data show CDR1 as MNHEY and CDR2 as SVGEGT. Losses at the gene ends were 1 base for V and 0 bases for J; bases not matched to a gene: 9. The CDR3 length is 19 residues. The CDR3 DNA sequence: TGTGCCAGCAGTTACTTCGGGCTAGCGGGAGGGTTGTACCAAGAGACCCAGTACTTC. Residues: CASSYFGLAGGLYQETQYF.

This clonotype was detected ten times or more. The rearrangement joins TRBV29-1 to TRBJ1-5; TRBD1 agrees at 7 bases. The V and J ends lost 7 bases and 3 bases, in that order; junction bases with no gene match: 3. There are 12 residues in the CDR3. Germline CDR1 and CDR2: SQVTM and ANQGSEA. The CDR3 sequence is CSAGTDNQPQHF. Here the CDR3 DNA reads TGCAGCGCAGGGACAGACAATCAGCCCCAGCATTTT. The whole variable domain, filled in from reference TRBV29-1 and TRBJ1-5, reads SAVISQKPSRDICQRGTSLTIQCQVDSQVTMMFWYRQQPGQSLTLIATANQGSEATYESGFVIDKFPISRPNLTFSTLTVSNMSPEDSSIYLCSAGTDNQPQHFGDGTRLSIL.

A few counts support this clonotype. The chain joins TRBV12-3 or TRBV12-4 to TRBJ2-5; D unresolved. V shed 6 bases and J shed 6 bases, with 8 bases lying between them. The CDR3 length is 11 residues. The CDR3 DNA sequence: TGTGCCAGCAGCCGCTCCCAGACCCAGTACTTC. Its translation: CASSRSQTQYF.

Many counts were recorded for this clonotype. The chain uses TRBV11-2 and TRBJ2-7; D is perhaps TRBD2 (5 bases). The germline gives CDR1 SGHAT, CDR2 FQNNGV. The V and J ends lost 0 bases and 0 bases respectively, with 9 bases between them. This CDR3 spans 15 amino acids. The CDR3 nucleotides are TGTGCCAGCAGCTTAGACGGGGTGAGCTCCTACGAGCAGTACTTC. Amino acids: CASSLDGVSSYEQYF. Filled out from reference TRBV11-2 and TRBJ2-7, the complete variable domain reads EAGVAQSPRYKIIEKRQSVAFWCNPISGHATLYWYQQILGQGPKLLIQFQNNGVVDDSQLPKDRFSAERLKGVDSTLKIQPAKLEDSAVYLCASSLDGVSSYEQYFGPGTRLTVT.

The genes are TRBV28 and TRBJ1-2; maybe TRBD1 (6 bases). V lost 5 bases and J 11 bases, leaving 18 bases between the germline ends. CDR3 length: 13 residues. The germline V gene encodes CDR1 MDHEN and CDR2 SYDVKM. The DNA of the CDR3 is TGTGCCAGCAGTCCCCTACAGGGATCTGGTTACACCTTC. Translated: CASSPLQGSGYTF.

Ten or more counts support this clonotype. The chain has TRBV25-1 and TRBJ2-2; D not resolved. Between the trimmed V and J ends, which lost 4 bases and 0 bases, there was a span of 0 bases. This CDR3 is 12 amino acids long. Per germline, CDR1 MGHDK and CDR2 SYGVNS. CDR3 loop: CASSANTGELFF. CDR3 DNA: TGTGCCAGCAGTGCGAACACCGGGGAGCTGTTTTTT.

This clonotype was picked up many times. This chain joins TRBV29-1 and TRBJ1-2; 7 nucleotides match TRBD1. The germline V gene has CDR1 SQVTM and CDR2 ANQGSEA. V lost 3 bases to trimming and J lost 6 bases; unmatched junction nucleotides: 4. This CDR3 has 12 amino acids. This CDR3 reads CSVDPGTDGYTF. For the CDR3, the DNA is TGCAGCGTTGACCCCGGGACAGATGGCTACACCTTC. Full variable domain (remainder filled in from reference TRBV29-1 and TRBJ1-2): SAVISQKPSRDICQRGTSLTIQCQVDSQVTMMFWYRQQPGQSLTLIATANQGSEATYESGFVIDKFPISRPNLTFSTLTVSNMSPEDSSIYLCSVDPGTDGYTFGSGTRLTVV.

This clonotype has just a few counts. CDR3 protein: CASSLTRLAAGETQYF. As DNA, the CDR3 is TGCGCCAGCAGCTTGACTCGACTAGCGGCCGGGGAGACCCAGTACTTC. This rearrangement joins TRBV5-1 to TRBJ2-5; 9 bases align to TRBD2. CDR3 size: 16 residues. The V gene end was trimmed by 1 base and the J gene end by 5 bases; junction bases not matched to a gene: 9. Germline values: CDR1 SGHRS, CDR2 YFSETQ.

This clonotype was recorded many times. The CDR3 DNA reads TGTGCCAGCAGTTTAAGAGGGGGACAGGGGGCGAAGGGCTACACCTTC. Its protein is CASSLRGGQGAKGYTF. The rearrangement joins TRBV28 to TRBJ1-2; 12 bases agree with TRBD1. J was trimmed by 8 bases and V by 2 bases; bases with no gene match: 9. Germline CDR1 reads MDHEN; CDR2 reads SYDVKM. This CDR3 region has 16 residues.

This clonotype was seen ten or more times. This chain joins TRBV29-1 and TRBJ2-5; 7 bases map to TRBD1. The germline V gene encodes CDR1 SQVTM and CDR2 ANQGSEA. The CDR3 is made up of 12 amino acids. V trimming: 6 bases; J trimming: 5 bases; junction bases outside the gene matches: 6. CDR3 sequence reads: CSVEGARETQYF. CDR3 nucleotides: TGCAGCGTCGAGGGGGCGCGGGAGACCCAGTACTTC.

This clonotype was seen repeatedly, ten times or more. V is TRBV15 and J is TRBJ2-5; D tentatively fits TRBD1 or TRBD2 (5 bases each). CDR3 size: 20 residues. CDR1 and CDR2 from the germline V gene are LNHNV and YYDKDF (reference sequence). V shed 0 bases and J shed 4 bases, with 27 bases lying between them. The CDR3 bases are TGTGCCACCAGCAGAGATGCTACAGAAATGGGACGGAAAGTAGGAGAGACCCAGTACTTC. Translated: CATSRDATEMGRKVGETQYF.

This clonotype was seen more than once but under ten times. In nucleotides, the CDR3 is TGTGCCAGCACCGCCGGCCCCTCGGCCCAGCCCCAGCATTTT. Amino acids: CASTAGPSAQPQHF. The rearrangement uses TRBV12-3 or TRBV12-4 and TRBJ1-5; no reliable D call. The CDR3 length is 14 residues. The V end lost 7 bases, the J end lost 7 bases, and 17 bases lay between the germline ends.

This clonotype came up a few times. The CDR3 loop reads CSVEVTGGRHYEQYF. The CDR3 DNA follows: TGCAGCGTTGAAGTTACGGGGGGAAGGCACTACGAGCAGTACTTC. This chain uses TRBV29-1 with TRBJ2-7, with 7 bases fitting TRBD2. Germline CDR1 reads SQVTM; CDR2 reads ANQGSEA. The CDR3 runs 15 residues. The J segment lost 3 bases and the V segment lost 1 base, leaving 9 bases of the junction unmatched.

This clonotype was counted many times. This chain connects TRBV28 to TRBJ2-5; D gene unclear. The germline V gene has CDR1 MDHEN and CDR2 SYDVKM. This CDR3 region has 12 residues. The V end was cut by 6 bases, the J end by 6 bases, with 11 bases between. The CDR3 DNA sequence: TGTGCCAGCAGAATTTGGGGAAAGACCCAGTACTTC. Encoded protein: CASRIWGKTQYF.